The rows below give T cell receptor beta chains drawn from one sample of a study of shared clonotypes between healthy human individuals. The data were produced by immunoSEQ multiplex PCR, yet TCRdb's version contains in-frame clones alone and is incomplete. The sample contains approximately 2.5 million clones, under 95% of which appear only once. The sample taken for sequencing was naive CD4+ T cells from PBMCs. These receptors originate from a man younger than 35 in good health. Some clones in this sample may be carry-over from other donors' samples. Both conserved end residues are part of each CDR3. Each record gives: J gene, clone size, D gene, V gene, CDR3 DNA, CDR3 protein. A D gene is named only where the DNA matches it firmly. Clone size appears in some rows only: once, few, many, or a class for an expanded clone.

TRBJ2-7 - - TRBV9 TGTGCCAGCAGCGTAGGTTCTGACCCGGGCTCCTACGAGCAGTACTTC CASSVGSDPGSYEQYF
TRBJ2-1 - TRBD2 TRBV9 TGTGCCAGCAGCGTATCTAGCGGGACGTTCAATGAGCAGTTCTTC CASSVSSGTFNEQFF
TRBJ2-1 - - TRBV28 TGTGCCAGCTGTCTTGACAGCTACAATGAGCAGTTCTTC CASCLDSYNEQFF
TRBJ2-7 - TRBD2 TRBV2 TGTGCCAGCAGTGGACTAGCGGGAGGCCTCGAGCAGTACTTC CASSGLAGGLEQYF
TRBJ2-2 - - TRBV11-3 TGTGCCAGCAGCCCTGGAAGGGGGGAGCTGTTTTTT CASSPGRGELFF
TRBJ2-1 - - TRBV18 TGTGCCAGCTCACCACAATCGGCCTATTTTAATCCCTACAATGAGCAGTTCTTC CASSPQSAYFNPYNEQFF
TRBJ1-4 - - TRBV7-6 TGTGCCAGCAGCTTAGCGTCAGGTTTTAATGAAAAACTGTTTTTT CASSLASGFNEKLFF
TRBJ2-1 - - TRBV7-2 TGTGCCAGCAGCTTAGCGGGGCTGGGCGACAATGAGCAGTTCTTC CASSLAGLGDNEQFF
TRBJ1-1 - - TRBV20-1 TGCAGTGCCTCCGGCGACACTGAAGCTTTCTTT CSASGDTEAFF
TRBJ2-1 - TRBD2 TRBV7-7 TGTGCCAGCAGCTCGGGACTAGCGTCGCTCAATGAGCAGTTCTTC CASSSGLASLNEQFF
TRBJ1-5 - - TRBV11-2 TGTGCCAGCAGCACCGGGACGGAGAATCAGCCCCAGCATTTT CASSTGTENQPQHF
TRBJ1-1 - - TRBV5-4 TGTGCCAGCAGCTTATGGTGGGGGGGGACTGAAGCTTTCTTT CASSLWWGGTEAFF
TRBJ2-5 - - TRBV5-1 TGCGCCAGCAGCAGCGGACGGCAAGAGACCCAGTACTTC CASSSGRQETQYF
TRBJ1-2 - - TRBV29-1 TGCAGCGTTGTGGGTCCCGCGAACTATGGCTACACCTTC CSVVGPANYGYTF
TRBJ1-5 - - TRBV28 TGTGCCAGCAGACAGGCAAGCAATCAGCCCCAGCATTTT CASRQASNQPQHF
TRBJ1-2 - - TRBV7-9 TGTGCCAGCAGCTTACTTACCGGAGACTATGGCTACACCTTC CASSLLTGDYGYTF
TRBJ2-5 - - TRBV5-1 TGCGCCAGCAGCTTCCTACAGGGTTCACAAGAGACCCAGTACTTC CASSFLQGSQETQYF
TRBJ1-2 once - TRBV5-1 TGCGCCAGCAGCTTAGAAATGGCAGGGTTATATGGCTACACCTTC CASSLEMAGLYGYTF
TRBJ2-1 - - TRBV11-3 TGTGCCAGCAGCTTAGACGGGCGCTACAATGAGCAGTTCTTC CASSLDGRYNEQFF
TRBJ2-7 - - TRBV6-5 TGTGCCAGCAGTTACTCCCCCCAGGGTGGGGAGCAGTACTTC CASSYSPQGGEQYF
TRBJ2-3 - - TRBV10-1 TGCGCCAGCAGTGACGTGGGTGGGCCACGAGATACGCAGTATTTT CASSDVGGPRDTQYF
TRBJ2-7 - - TRBV5-4 TGTGCCAGCAGCTTGGCCACGACAGCCAGTTCCTACGAGCAGTACTTC CASSLATTASSYEQYF
TRBJ1-1 - TRBD1 TRBV18 TGTGCCAGCTCACCGATCGACAGGGCGGGGGGCACTGAAGCTTTCTTT CASSPIDRAGGTEAFF
TRBJ2-2 - TRBD1 TRBV30 TGTGCCTGGATCAGACCCGGACAGGGGTATACCGGGGAGCTGTTTTTT CAWIRPGQGYTGELFF
TRBJ1-4 - - TRBV6-5 TGTGCCAGCAGTTACTCGTCCCTACGAGGAGAACTGTTTTTT CASSYSSLRGELFF
TRBJ2-3 - - TRBV4-3 TGCGCCAGCAGCCGAATATCATTTAGCCACACAGATACGCAGTATTTT CASSRISFSHTDTQYF
TRBJ1-2 - - TRBV2 TGTGCCAGCAGAGGCGACAGCTCCCGGGGGGGTGGCTACACCTTC CASRGDSSRGGGYTF
TRBJ2-1 - - TRBV4-3 TGCGCCAGCAGCCAAGATTTTTACAGGGTATTTTTAAGGTCCTACAATGAGCAGTTCTTC CASSQDFYRVFLRSYNEQFF
TRBJ1-2 once - TRBV18 TGTGCCAGCTCACCACTATCAGAGACTAACTATGGCTACACCTTC CASSPLSETNYGYTF
TRBJ2-7 - - TRBV11-3 TGTGCCAGCAGTGGCTCGAACTACGAGCAGTACTTC CASSGSNYEQYF
TRBJ2-4 - - TRBV6-1 TGTGCCAGCAGTGCCCAGACCTATCTAGCCAAAAACATTCAGTACTTC CASSAQTYLAKNIQYF
TRBJ1-1 once TRBD1 TRBV5-6 TGTGCCAGCAGCTTGGGGACAGGGGCTTTGAACACTGAAGCTTTCTTT CASSLGTGALNTEAFF
TRBJ1-1 - TRBD1 TRBV15 TGTGCCACCAGCAGGAAACGACAGGGTAGCACTGAAGCTTTCTTT CATSRKRQGSTEAFF
TRBJ2-7 - - TRBV11-1 TGTGCCAGCAGCTTAGAACAGGTGGACTCCTACGAGCAGTACTTC CASSLEQVDSYEQYF
TRBJ2-7 once TRBD2 TRBV19 TGTGCCAGCAAGGGACAGTTGTCTAGCGGGATGTACGAGCAGTACTTC CASKGQLSSGMYEQYF
TRBJ1-4 - TRBD1 TRBV28 TGTGCCAGCAGTTTATCGACAGGGGTGGGTGAAAAACTGTTTTTT CASSLSTGVGEKLFF
TRBJ1-2 - - TRBV6-6 TGTGCCAGCAGCCGTCGACGTGAAGGTGGCTACACCTTC CASSRRREGGYTF
TRBJ2-2 - - TRBV5-1 TGCGCCAGCAGCTTGGCTCCAGGAGCCGCGAACACCGGGGAGCTGTTTTTT CASSLAPGAANTGELFF
TRBJ2-5 - TRBD1 TRBV30 TGTGCCTCCAATCGACAGGGGGCGTCTTGGGAGACCCAGTACTTC CASNRQGASWETQYF
TRBJ1-2 - TRBD1 TRBV5-4 TGTGCCAGCAGCTTGGCCATGGGGACAGGGGGCCGTGGCTACACCTTC CASSLAMGTGGRGYTF
TRBJ2-7 - TRBD2 TRBV27 TGTGCCAGCAGTACCCCCTTGGGGGGAGGGTCCTACGAGCAGTACTTC CASSTPLGGGSYEQYF
TRBJ1-2 - TRBD1 TRBV11-2 TGTGCCAGCAGCTTAAGGGGGGGGACAGGGGCCGATGGCTACACCTTC CASSLRGGTGADGYTF
TRBJ1-2 - - TRBV6-1 TGTGCCAGCAGTGTCGGCAGTAAGAATGGCTACACCTTC CASSVGSKNGYTF
TRBJ2-1 - TRBD2 TRBV4-1 TGCGCCAGCAGCCGGGTAGCCGGGACTAGCGGCTACAATGAGCAGTTCTTC CASSRVAGTSGYNEQFF
TRBJ2-2 once TRBD2 TRBV7-2 TGTGCCAGCAGACTGGGACTACTCCTGAACACCGGGGAGCTGTTTTTT CASRLGLLLNTGELFF
TRBJ2-5 once TRBD2 TRBV9 TGTGCCAGCAGCGTAGTGAGCGGGAGGGAACAAGAGACCCAGTACTTC CASSVVSGREQETQYF